This T cell receptor (beta chain) was sequenced for a study of OX40 agonist ivuxolimab in advanced cancers. Comment on this clone: Its antigen is unidentified.

The assay was immunoSEQ multiplex PCR, and TCRdb's table has in-frame clones only and misses some. The table records approximately 130,000 clones, 90% of them present only once. Study observations and caveats: Near-lowest levels of clonal expansion characterized partial responders at 0.1-3.0 mg/kg.

CDR3 length: 16 residues. Per germline, CDR1 SGHTA and CDR2 FQGNSA. The V and J ends lost 5 bases and 0 bases respectively, with 17 bases between them. The sample in question was CD4+ or CD8+ T cells sorted from blood, obtained in a trial of the OX40 agonist ivuxolimab. The rearrangement joins TRBV7-2 to TRBJ2-7; D unclear. This TCR derives from an adult with an advanced solid tumor such as melanoma, head and neck, liver or kidney cancer. The CDR3 DNA follows: TGTGCCAGCAGCCCACCCAAGAGTCCAAGCTCCTACGAGCAGTACTTC. It specifies CASSPPKSPSSYEQYF.